The 21 T cell receptor beta chains presented below share a single source sample, sequenced in a study of T cells in narcolepsy. Data came from immunoSEQ multiplex PCR; TCRdb stores just in-frame clones and leaves some out. In the table there are some 33,000 clones, 90% of which are singletons. The specimen was CD45RA- memory CD4+ T cells from PBMCs. Every receptor here comes from a human donor with narcolepsy.

J is TRBJ2-2 and V is TRBV7-2; D may be TRBD1 or TRBD2 (5 bases each). There are 14 residues in the CDR3. CDR1 is SGHTA and CDR2 is FQGNSA in the germline V gene. Deletions cut 6 bases from V and 4 bases from J, with 12 bases between. CDR3 loop: CASRLGRLTGELFF. CDR3 coding DNA: TGTGCCAGCAGACTGGGACGCCTCACCGGGGAGCTGTTTTTT.

In this sample, this clone turned up once. The chain has TRBV28 and TRBJ1-2; weak D call: TRBD1 (5 bases). CDR1 and CDR2 (germline): MDHEN, SYDVKM. The CDR3 sequence is 13 residues long. With 10 bases removed from V and 9 bases from J, the gap between germline ends came to 21 bases. CDR3: CATTMLQGRSYTF. The CDR3 DNA follows: TGTGCCACCACCATGTTGCAGGGTCGTAGCTACACCTTC.

The rearrangement joins TRBV6-1 to TRBJ1-3, with TRBD1 as a possible D gene (6 bases). The CDR3 has 16 amino acids. Germline V gives CDR1 MNHNS, CDR2 SASEGT. V was pared by 2 bases and J by 3 bases, with 14 bases between. The CDR3 loop is CASSEPGRGGGNTIYF. CDR3 DNA: TGTGCCAGCAGTGAACCTGGGAGGGGGGGTGGAAACACCATATATTTT.

The CDR3 sequence is CASSLREADTQYF. CDR3 DNA sequence: TGTGCCAGCAGCTTAAGGGAGGCAGATACGCAGTATTTT. This chain joins TRBV7-3 and TRBJ2-3; weak D call: TRBD2 (6 bases). The length of the CDR3 is 13 residues. V shed 1 base and J shed 4 bases, with 6 bases lying between them. Looked up from germline, CDR1 is SGHTA and CDR2 is FQGTGA.

The chain combines TRBV14 with TRBJ2-3; no clear D. Trimming removed 4 bases from V and 5 bases from J, with 10 bases in between. CDR1 and CDR2 from the germline V gene are SGHDN and FVKESK. The CDR3 length is 13 residues. The CDR3 nucleotides read TGTGCCAGCAGCCTCGCCCTTATAGATACGCAGTATTTT. The encoded protein is CASSLALIDTQYF. The full variable domain, rest sourced from reference TRBV14 and TRBJ2-3, is EAGVTQFPSHSVIEKGQTVTLRCDPISGHDNLYWYRRVMGKEIKFLLHFVKESKQDESGMPNNRFLAERTGGTYSTLKVQPAELEDSGVYFCASSLALIDTQYFGPGTRLTVL.

The chain employs TRBV29-1 and TRBJ1-4; D ambiguous. The length of the CDR3 is 14 residues. Trimming stripped 2 bases from V and 0 bases from J, with 7 bases between. The germline V gene has CDR1 SQVTM and CDR2 ANQGSEA. This chain's CDR3 is CSVELGATNEKLFF. The DNA of the CDR3 is TGCAGCGTTGAATTGGGAGCAACTAATGAAAAACTGTTTTTT.

The chain employs TRBV6-1 and TRBJ1-4, with D perhaps matching TRBD1 (6 bases). The CDR3 sequence is 12 residues long. Looked up from germline, CDR1 is MNHNS and CDR2 is SASEGT. V was pared by 8 bases and J by 3 bases, with 7 bases between. The chain's CDR3 is CASRGPNEKLFF. DNA of the CDR3: TGTGCCAGCCGGGGGCCTAATGAAAAACTGTTTTTT.

The chain uses TRBV15 and TRBJ1-2, with TRBD1 identical over 8 bases. V shed 3 bases, J shed 6 bases, and the junction held 3 bases outside the gene matches. CDR3 length equals 13 residues. From germline, CDR1 is LNHNV and CDR2 YYDKDF (reference sequence). CDR3 sequence reads: CATSRDREDGYTF. CDR3 bases: TGTGCCACCAGCAGGGACAGGGAGGATGGCTACACCTTC.

The chain joins TRBV6-5 to TRBJ1-6; D gene ambiguous. The germline gives CDR1 MNHEY, CDR2 SVGAGI. This CDR3 is built from 15 residues. The germline V and J ends were trimmed by 8 bases and 13 bases, with 24 bases remaining between them. The CDR3 protein is CASLIGTVPTWPLHF. The CDR3 DNA reads TGTGCCAGCCTAATAGGTACAGTCCCTACTTGGCCCCTCCACTTT.

This chain uses TRBV10-1 with TRBJ2-5; 8 bases are a match to TRBD2. V trimming: 5 bases; J trimming: 3 bases; junction bases outside the gene matches: 2. This CDR3 spans 13 amino acids. Germline loops: CDR1 WNHNN, CDR2 SYGVQD (reference sequence). CDR3 in amino acids: CASSPAGEETQYF. The CDR3 nucleotides are TGCGCCAGCAGTCCAGCGGGAGAAGAGACCCAGTACTTC.

Here the CDR3 DNA reads TGTGCCAGCAGTGAAGGGCCGGCGAACTACGAGCAGTACTTC. Translated: CASSEGPANYEQYF. The chain joins TRBV6-1 to TRBJ2-7; no clear D gene. The CDR3 loop spans 14 amino acids. V was clipped by 1 base and J by 3 bases, with 10 bases between them. Germline V gene lookup returns CDR1 MNHNS and CDR2 SASEGT.

In this sample, this clone turned up a few times. The J gene is TRBJ2-1, the V gene TRBV28, with a possible D match to TRBD2 (7 bases). Germline CDR1 MDHEN, CDR2 SYDVKM. V was trimmed by 10 bases and J by 10 bases, leaving 26 bases between them. This CDR3 is built from 15 residues. The CDR3 nucleotides are TGTGCCACCAAACCTAGGGGGGGGGCCACGAAGGAGCAGTTCTTC. Translation: CATKPRGGATKEQFF.

The chain employs TRBV6-1 and TRBJ1-1, with D perhaps TRBD1 (5 bases). The CDR3 runs to 16 residues. V dropped 2 bases and J dropped 5 bases, with 18 bases sitting between them. In germline, CDR1 is MNHNS, CDR2 SASEGT. CDR3 nucleotide sequence: TGTGCCAGCAGTGAACGCTGGGCGGGGGGTACGACTGAAGCTTTCTTT. This codes for CASSERWAGGTTEAFF.

The rearrangement links TRBV7-2 to TRBJ2-1; no clear D. The germline V gene has CDR1 SGHTA and CDR2 FQGNSA. Trimming cost V 5 bases and J 7 bases, with 9 bases left between them. This CDR3 region has 12 residues. Written as DNA, the CDR3 is TGTGCCAGCAGCACCGCAGTAAATGAGCAGTTCTTC. Protein product: CASSTAVNEQFF.

This chain uses TRBV5-1 with TRBJ2-5; 10 bases align to TRBD2. Germline V gives CDR1 SGHRS, CDR2 YFSETQ. Trimming at V came to 0 bases and at J to 5 bases, leaving 7 bases not matched to a gene. This CDR3 spans 16 amino acids. The CDR3: CASSLVASGGRETQYF. CDR3 bases: TGCGCCAGCAGCTTGGTGGCTAGCGGGGGTAGGGAGACCCAGTACTTC.

The genes are TRBV19 and TRBJ2-4; D may be TRBD2 (5 bases). CDR3 length: 14 residues. Deletions cut 8 bases from V and 7 bases from J, with 18 bases between. The germline gives CDR1 LNHDA, CDR2 SQIVND (reference sequence). Written as DNA, the CDR3 is TGTGCCAGTGGAAAGTTCGGGGTGGGCAACATTCAGTACTTC. It translates to CASGKFGVGNIQYF.

In nucleotides, the CDR3 is TGCGCCAGCAGCTCACAGGGGGCCAACACTGAAGCTTTCTTT. Its protein is CASSSQGANTEAFF. This sequence joins TRBV5-1 and TRBJ1-1; 9 nucleotides align to TRBD1. Germline CDR1 and CDR2: SGHRS and YFSETQ. V lost 3 bases to trimming and J lost 2 bases; unmatched junction nucleotides: 2. The CDR3 has 14 residues.

The chain has TRBV19 and TRBJ1-5, with D unclear. The V end was cut by 5 bases, the J end by 5 bases, with 19 bases between. Germline CDR1 LNHDA, CDR2 SQIVND (reference sequence). The CDR3 runs to 16 residues. This CDR3 is CASSSRTSLWYQPQHF. CDR3 nucleotides: TGTGCCAGTAGTTCCAGGACTAGTCTTTGGTATCAGCCCCAGCATTTT.

The V call is TRBV18, the J call TRBJ1-5; 9 bases agree with TRBD1. This CDR3 region has 15 residues. J was trimmed by 3 bases and V by 3 bases; bases with no gene match: 3. The germline gives CDR1 KGHSH, CDR2 LQKENI. The CDR3 nucleotides are TGTGCCAGCTCACCCGGGACAGGGTCCAATCAGCCCCAGCATTTT. This translates into CASSPGTGSNQPQHF.

This clone has just a few counts. The gene calls are TRBV2 and TRBJ1-1; 8 nucleotides line up with TRBD1. The V and J ends lost 5 bases and 6 bases, in that order; junction bases with no gene match: 8. This CDR3 has 14 residues. CDR1 and CDR2 (germline): SNHLY, FYNNEI. The CDR3: CASSRTGRDAEAFF. Here the CDR3 DNA reads TGTGCCAGCAGTAGGACAGGGCGGGACGCTGAAGCTTTCTTT.

Only one count was recorded for this clone. The CDR3: CSASGAYEQYF. The CDR3 DNA is TGCAGTGCTAGTGGGGCGTACGAGCAGTACTTC. The rearrangement joins TRBV20-1 to TRBJ2-7; a weak D match, TRBD1 (5 bases). The CDR3 length is 11 residues. V lost 3 bases, J lost 4 bases, and 7 bases lay in between. Looked up from germline, CDR1 is DFQATT and CDR2 is SNEGSKA (reference sequence).